This entry concerns a single T cell receptor beta chain. Its antigen is not identified. Sequencing used immunoSEQ multiplex PCR; TCRdb keeps in-frame clones, though not all of them. Of tens of thousands of clones in the sample, about 80% are singletons; the top ten hold around 13%. The data were taken from a study of OX40 agonist ivuxolimab in advanced cancers. Study information: Patients undergoing dose escalation presented with hepatocellular carcinoma, melanoma, renal cell or head and neck cancer. Study observations and caveats: Blood T cells, both CD4+ and CD8+, expanded clonally by week 6 at 0.1 to 3.0 mg/kg.

Germline V gene sequence: CDR1 SNHLY, CDR2 FYNNEI. Trimming pared 10 bases from V and 9 bases from J, leaving 19 bases between. The CDR3 is 13 residues long. The sequencing used CD4+ or CD8+ T cells sorted from blood, collected in a trial of the OX40 agonist ivuxolimab. The V gene is TRBV2, the J gene TRBJ2-1, with a weak D call TRBD2 (5 bases). The source of this sequence is an adult with an advanced solid tumor such as melanoma, head and neck, liver or kidney cancer. The CDR3 loop is CATGEIAYGEQFF. The CDR3 nucleotides read TGTGCCACTGGGGAGATAGCGTATGGTGAGCAGTTCTTC.